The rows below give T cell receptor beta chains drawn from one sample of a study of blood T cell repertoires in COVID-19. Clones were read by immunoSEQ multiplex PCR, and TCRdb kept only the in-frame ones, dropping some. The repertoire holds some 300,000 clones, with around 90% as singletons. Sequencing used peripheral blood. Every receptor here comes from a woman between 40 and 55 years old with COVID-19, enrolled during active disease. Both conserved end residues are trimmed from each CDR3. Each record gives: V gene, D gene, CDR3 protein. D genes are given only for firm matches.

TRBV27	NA	ASSLRPRDRNTEAF
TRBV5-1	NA	ASSLAGNQPQH
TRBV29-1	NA	SVGTLQETQY
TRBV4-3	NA	ASSLQLNYEQY
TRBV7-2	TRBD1	ASSSGTGPYEQY
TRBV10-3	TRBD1	AISESGTGAYYEQY
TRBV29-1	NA	SANGVLPFYGYT
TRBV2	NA	ASRSTTAVNTEAF
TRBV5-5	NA	ASSSRDILGETQY
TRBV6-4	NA	ASSDFRGGGLRGYT
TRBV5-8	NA	ASSLIQGRNQPQH
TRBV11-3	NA	ASSARGGQYNEQF
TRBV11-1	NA	ASSGRGAGAQKTQY
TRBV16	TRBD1	ASTPQGAYFNGYT
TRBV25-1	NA	ASSELGGTGELF
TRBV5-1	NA	ASSLAGDSYNEQF
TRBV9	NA	ASSVGMGDQPQH
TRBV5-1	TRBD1	ASSLGQGRAEAF
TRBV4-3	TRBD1	ASRFSPGQRYGYT
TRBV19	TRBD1	ASRTGGIFGYT
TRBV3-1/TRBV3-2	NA	ASSPVGAGNSPLH
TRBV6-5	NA	ASQEVLAPIPTQY
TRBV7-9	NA	ASSSTDEQY
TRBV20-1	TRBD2	SASTSDFYNEQF
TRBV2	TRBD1	ASTTQTGGVQPQH
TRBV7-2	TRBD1	ASSLEGATGAEKLF
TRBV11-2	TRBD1	ASSYTDRDQPQH
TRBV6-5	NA	ASSQGNLYEQY
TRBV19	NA	ASSPGLSNTEAF
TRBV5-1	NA	ASSLFSRGTSYGYT
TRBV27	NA	ASSPSFSNQPQH
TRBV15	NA	ATSRGPSGGELF
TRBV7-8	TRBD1	ASSLEGQVYSNQPQH
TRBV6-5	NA	ASSYGVGVGGETQY
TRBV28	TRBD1	ASSLWEGASEAEAF
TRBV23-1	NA	ASSQSYYSNQPQH
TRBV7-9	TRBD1	ASSSRTGGELF
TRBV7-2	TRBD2	ASSPGLAKTQY
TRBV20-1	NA	SASQSNQPQH
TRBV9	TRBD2	ASSARLAENTGELF
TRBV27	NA	ASSFLAGSTDTQY
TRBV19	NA	ASSIRGSTYEQY
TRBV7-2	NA	ASSLYSGLGAGELF
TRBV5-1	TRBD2	ASSFGTSGRVSVYEQY
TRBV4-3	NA	ASSQDPRGNYGYT
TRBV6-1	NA	ASIITGAEAF
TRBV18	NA	ASSPRSYEQY
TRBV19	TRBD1	ASSIPGQGVETQY